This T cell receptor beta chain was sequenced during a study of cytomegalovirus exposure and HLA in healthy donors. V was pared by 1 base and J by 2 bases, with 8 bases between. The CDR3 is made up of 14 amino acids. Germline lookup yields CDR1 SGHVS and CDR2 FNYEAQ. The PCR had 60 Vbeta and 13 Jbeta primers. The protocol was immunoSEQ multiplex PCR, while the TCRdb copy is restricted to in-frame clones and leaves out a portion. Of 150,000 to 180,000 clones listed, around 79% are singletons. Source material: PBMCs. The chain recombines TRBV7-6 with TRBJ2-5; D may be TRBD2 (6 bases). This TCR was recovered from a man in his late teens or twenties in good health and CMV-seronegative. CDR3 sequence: CASSLGRVQETQYF. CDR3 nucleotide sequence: TGTGCCAGCAGCTTAGGGAGGGTTCAAGAGACCCAGTACTTC.